This record covers a single T cell receptor (beta chain). Sequencing was performed with immunoSEQ multiplex PCR; in TCRdb, only in-frame clones are kept and a portion is missing. The table lists 65,000 to 85,000 clones, 85% of them singletons. The data stem from a study of OX40 agonist ivuxolimab in advanced cancers. The CDR3 has 14 residues. J gave up 3 bases and V 6 bases, and 7 bases lay outside the gene matches. CDR1 and CDR2 from the germline V gene are KGHSH and LQKENI. This rearrangement joins TRBV18 to TRBJ2-7, with 8 bases aligning to TRBD2. The sequence was collected from an adult with an advanced solid tumor such as melanoma, head and neck, liver or kidney cancer. The specimen was CD4+ or CD8+ T cells sorted from blood, collected in a trial of the OX40 agonist ivuxolimab. The CDR3 DNA reads as TGTGCCAGCTCCACTAGCGGCGATCTCTACGAGCAGTACTTC. Its protein product is CASSTSGDLYEQYF. Full variable domain (rest looked up from reference TRBV18 and TRBJ2-7): NAGVMQNPRHLVRRRGQEARLRCSPMKGHSHVYWYRQLPEEGLKFMVYLQKENIIDESGMPKERFSAEFPKEGPSILRIQQVVRGDSAAYFCASSTSGDLYEQYFGPGTRLTVT.